These 27 T cell receptor beta chains share one sample of origin, sequenced in a study of beta chain features in type 1 diabetes. Study-level points and caveats: Shortening of TCRB CDR3s, moderate but significant, appeared in all four CD4+ subsets of Type 1 diabetes patients.

Antigen specificity for these receptors is unknown. TCRB transcripts that were expressed got sequenced, as all of the isolated RNA had been reverse transcribed. Data came from immunoSEQ multiplex PCR; TCRdb stores just in-frame clones and leaves some out. The sample holds over 650,000 clones; roughly an eighth are singletons and the top ten take around 0.04%. Sequenced sample: naive CD4+ T cells from blood. Receptor source: a man aged 18 to 30 with type 1 diabetes.

Ten or more counts support this clone. This rearrangement joins TRBV4-1 to TRBJ2-1; D uncertain. The germline V gene encodes CDR1 MGHRA and CDR2 YSYEKL. This CDR3 is built from 15 residues. V was clipped by 1 base and J by 6 bases, with 13 bases between them. CDR3 region: CASSQGVSSSNEQFF. DNA of the CDR3: TGCGCCAGCAGCCAAGGCGTGAGTAGTAGCAATGAGCAGTTCTTC.

The chain is built from TRBV15 and TRBJ2-3; the D gene is possibly TRBD1 (6 bases). This CDR3 is built from 14 residues. V was clipped by 6 bases and J by 2 bases, with 12 bases between them. Germline loops: CDR1 LNHNV, CDR2 YYDKDF (reference sequence). Here the CDR3 reads CATRYGQITDTQYF. CDR3 nucleotides: TGTGCCACCAGGTACGGACAGATCACAGATACGCAGTATTTT.

The V and J genes are TRBV10-3 and TRBJ2-6, with D perhaps TRBD2 (7 bases). The CDR3 spans 13 residues. Trimming removed 7 bases from V and 11 bases from J, with 15 bases in between. Germline assignment: CDR1 ENHRY and CDR2 SYGVKD. CDR3 loop: CAITEGGDHVLTF. The CDR3 region has the DNA TGTGCCATCACCGAGGGGGGGGACCACGTCCTGACTTTC.

The chain uses TRBV11-1 and TRBJ1-1; D perhaps matches TRBD1 (5 bases). Germline loops: CDR1 SGHAT, CDR2 FQDESV (reference sequence). The V end was cut by 1 base, the J end by 0 bases, with 9 bases between. The CDR3 is 15 residues long. CDR3 in DNA: TGTGCCAGCAGCTTAGTGCCGGGGGTGAACACTGAAGCTTTCTTT. Translating gives CASSLVPGVNTEAFF. The whole variable domain, remainder taken from reference TRBV11-1 and TRBJ1-1, is EAEVAQSPRYKITEKSQAVAFWCDPISGHATLYWYRQILGQGPELLVQFQDESVVDDSQLPKDRFSAERLKGVDSTLKIQPAELGDSAMYLCASSLVPGVNTEAFFGQGTRLTVV.

The chain uses TRBV9 and TRBJ2-3; 7 nucleotides line up with TRBD2. Germline lookup yields CDR1 SGDLS and CDR2 YYNGEE. The J segment lost 1 base and the V segment lost 2 bases, leaving 7 bases of the junction unmatched. CDR3 size: 16 residues. The CDR3 reads CASSVGAGAGTDTQYF. In DNA, the CDR3 is TGTGCCAGCAGCGTCGGGGCGGGAGCGGGCACAGATACGCAGTATTTT.

V gene TRBV4-3 combines with J gene TRBJ1-2; possibly TRBD1 for D (5 bases). Trimming left V 1 base short and J 3 bases short, with 12 bases between. The CDR3 runs to 15 residues. Germline-derived CDR1 and CDR2 are LGHNA and YSLEER. CDR3 in DNA: TGCGCCAGCAGCCAAGCATCTGGGGCTTACTATGGCTACACCTTC. Translation: CASSQASGAYYGYTF.

This clone was detected only a few times. This sequence joins TRBV25-1 and TRBJ2-4, with 9 positions matching TRBD1. The J segment lost 14 bases and the V segment lost 3 bases, leaving 11 bases of the junction unmatched. This CDR3 is 14 amino acids long. CDR1 and CDR2 (germline): MGHDK, SYGVNS. The CDR3 DNA follows: TGTGCCAGCAGTGATCCGCTGACCGGGACAGGGAAGTACTTC. Protein: CASSDPLTGTGKYF. The full variable domain, rest sourced from reference TRBV25-1 and TRBJ2-4, is EADIYQTPRYLVIGTGKKITLECSQTMGHDKMYWYQQDPGMELHLIHYSYGVNSTEKGDLSSESTVSRIRTEHFPLTLESARPSHTSQYLCASSDPLTGTGKYFGAGTRLSVL.

This clone has a handful of counts. This chain joins TRBV7-2 and TRBJ1-4, with 11 positions matching TRBD1. The CDR3 totals 14 residues. CDR1 SGHTA and CDR2 FQGNSA come from the germline V gene. Trimming removed 5 bases from V and 8 bases from J; junction bases left unmatched: 4. CDR3: CASSADRGREKLFF. The CDR3 region has the DNA TGTGCCAGCAGCGCGGACAGGGGGCGAGAAAAACTGTTTTTT.

The gene calls are TRBV29-1 and TRBJ1-4, with D hard to call. CDR1 is SQVTM, CDR2 ANQGSEA, per germline. Trimming took off 2 bases at V and 7 bases at J, with 11 bases between the two ends. The CDR3 consists of 13 residues. CDR3 protein: CSVERGIGEKLFF. In DNA form, the CDR3 reads TGCAGCGTTGAACGGGGAATAGGTGAAAAACTGTTTTTT.

V and J are TRBV29-1 and TRBJ2-3, with 8 bases aligning to TRBD2. Trimming cost V 1 base and J 2 bases; bases outside gene matches: 8. Germline loops: CDR1 SQVTM, CDR2 ANQGSEA. There are 16 residues in the CDR3. The chain's CDR3 is CSVEVWVSGVTDTQYF. CDR3 DNA sequence: TGCAGCGTTGAAGTCTGGGTTAGCGGGGTCACAGATACGCAGTATTTT.

This clone was detected only a few times. V usage is TRBV10-3 and J usage is TRBJ1-5; D unclear. Trimming shortened V by 2 bases and J by 5 bases, and 4 bases separated the two germline ends. Germline V lookup: CDR1 ENHRY, CDR2 SYGVKD. The CDR3 covers 12 residues. CDR3 coding DNA: TGTGCCATCAGTGAGGGTCATCAGCCCCAGCATTTT. Protein sequence: CAISEGHQPQHF.

This clone has a handful of counts. CDR3 coding DNA: TGTGCCTGGAATCCCGGGACAGGTGCGAGCGACGAGCAGTACTTC. Residues: CAWNPGTGASDEQYF. V and J are TRBV30 and TRBJ2-7, with TRBD1 matching over 8 bases. The CDR3 sequence is 15 residues long. The V segment lost 4 bases and the J segment 5 bases; nucleotides outside the gene matches: 13. Germline V lookup: CDR1 GTSNPN, CDR2 SVGIG (reference sequence).

This clone was seen only a few times. The chain carries TRBV5-4 and TRBJ2-3, with D unclear. The CDR3 totals 13 residues. Germline V lookup: CDR1 SGHNT, CDR2 YYREEE (reference sequence). Trimming stripped 3 bases from V and 4 bases from J, with 9 bases between. CDR3 nucleotides: TGTGCCAGCAGCTCTGTCGGAGCAGATACGCAGTATTTT. It translates to CASSSVGADTQYF. Full variable domain (rest looked up from reference TRBV5-4 and TRBJ2-3): ETGVTQSPTHLIKTRGQQVTLRCSSQSGHNTVSWYQQALGQGPQFIFQYYREEENGRGNFPPRFSGLQFPNYSSELNVNALELDDSALYLCASSSVGADTQYFGPGTRLTVL.

This clone came up a few times. This same CDR3 is encoded by further DNA sequences in the sample. This chain joins TRBV6-5 and TRBJ2-7, with 10 bases lining up with TRBD1. This CDR3 has 15 amino acids. With V trimmed by 6 bases and J by 2 bases, 7 bases remained unmatched. CDR1 MNHEY and CDR2 SVGAGI come from the germline V gene. The DNA for the CDR3 is TGTGCCAGCAGACCGGGGACAGGGGACCCCTACGAGCAGTACTTC. Amino acids: CASRPGTGDPYEQYF.

CDR3: CSVEGRRSGGKGETQYF. DNA for the CDR3: TGCAGCGTTGAAGGTCGCAGATCTGGGGGAAAGGGGGAGACCCAGTACTTC. The chain employs TRBV29-1 and TRBJ2-5; D possibly matches TRBD1 or TRBD2 (5 bases each). V lost 1 base to trimming and J lost 5 bases, with 23 bases between them. Germline lookup yields CDR1 SQVTM and CDR2 ANQGSEA. CDR3 length: 17 residues.

In its sample, this clone was seen a few times. V and J are TRBV28 and TRBJ2-7; D ambiguous. CDR1 is MDHEN, CDR2 SYDVKM, per germline. Trimming left V 3 bases short and J 6 bases short, with 9 bases between. This CDR3 is 12 amino acids long. CDR3 amino acids: CASSFFSLEQYF. CDR3 sequence (DNA): TGTGCCAGCAGTTTTTTCTCCCTCGAGCAGTACTTC.

This clone was observed a few times. The V gene is TRBV5-1, the J gene TRBJ1-3; D gene unclear. The CDR3 length is 15 residues. V was clipped by 0 bases and J by 5 bases, with 12 bases between them. Germline CDR1 reads SGHRS; CDR2 reads YFSETQ. CDR3 coding DNA: TGCGCCAGCAGCTTGGATTGGGGTGGTAGAAACACCATATATTTT. Encoded protein: CASSLDWGGRNTIYF.

A few counts support this clone. The gene calls are TRBV7-2 and TRBJ1-5; TRBD1 might be the D (6 bases). CDR3 length: 17 residues. CDR1 and CDR2 (germline): SGHTA, FQGNSA. V lost 3 bases, J lost 5 bases, and 20 bases lay in between. The CDR3 sequence is CASSFSGGWTLDQPQHF. DNA of the CDR3: TGTGCCAGCAGCTTTTCGGGGGGCTGGACTCTCGATCAGCCCCAGCATTTT.

This clone showed up just a few times. CDR3 sequence reads: CASSLDTNSAKNIQYF. CDR3 DNA sequence: TGCGCCAGCAGCTTGGACACCAACTCGGCCAAAAACATTCAGTACTTC. The rearrangement uses TRBV5-1 and TRBJ2-4; D gene uncertain. The CDR3 has 16 amino acids. Trimming stripped 0 bases from V and 1 base from J, with 11 bases between. The germline CDR1 and CDR2 sequences are SGHRS and YFSETQ.

The chain recombines TRBV30 with TRBJ1-2, with D perhaps TRBD1 (5 bases). The CDR3 loop spans 15 amino acids. Trimming removed 0 bases from V and 2 bases from J, with 13 bases in between. CDR1 and CDR2 (germline): GTSNPN, SVGIG (reference sequence). CDR3 DNA: TGTGCCTGGAGTGTACGGGGCCCGGTCAACTATGGCTACACCTTC. Translated, it gives CAWSVRGPVNYGYTF.

CDR3 sequence (DNA): TGTGCCAGCTCCAGCGGGGGGGCCGGGACAGATACGCAGTATTTT. Translation gives CASSSGGAGTDTQYF. This rearrangement joins TRBV28 to TRBJ2-3; 10 bases are a match to TRBD2. CDR3 length: 15 amino acids. Per germline, CDR1 MDHEN and CDR2 SYDVKM. Trimming removed 8 bases from V and 3 bases from J; junction bases left unmatched: 8.

V usage is TRBV30 and J usage is TRBJ2-4; D is undetermined. This CDR3 is built from 12 residues. The germline gives CDR1 GTSNPN, CDR2 SVGIG (reference sequence). Trimming took off 3 bases at V and 5 bases at J, with 8 bases between the two ends. The CDR3 sequence is CAWRGRENIQYF. DNA for the CDR3: TGTGCCTGGAGAGGTAGAGAAAACATTCAGTACTTC.

This clone has only a few counts. The chain joins TRBV18 to TRBJ1-2; no reliable D call. V was clipped by 5 bases and J by 0 bases, with 13 bases between them. The CDR3 consists of 15 residues. Germline V lookup: CDR1 KGHSH, CDR2 LQKENI. CDR3 amino acids: CASSSLRTANYGYTF. The DNA for the CDR3 is TGTGCCAGCTCATCCCTCCGGACGGCTAACTATGGCTACACCTTC.

V and J are TRBV30 and TRBJ1-2; TRBD1 matches at 10 bases. The CDR3 consists of 11 residues. Trimming at V came to 4 bases and at J to 10 bases, leaving 3 bases not matched to a gene. Germline V gene data show CDR1 as GTSNPN and CDR2 as SVGIG (reference sequence). CDR3 loop: CAWTGTGDYTF. The CDR3 bases are TGTGCCTGGACCGGGACAGGGGACTACACCTTC.

This clone was seen a few times. The rearrangement joins TRBV6-6 to TRBJ2-1; TRBD2 aligns across 7 bases. This CDR3 is built from 11 residues. Germline CDR1 is MNHNY and CDR2 is SVGAGI (reference sequence). The J segment lost 10 bases and the V segment lost 6 bases, leaving 3 bases of the junction unmatched. The CDR3 here is CASRSGEEQFF. Here the CDR3 DNA reads TGTGCCAGCAGGAGCGGGGAAGAGCAGTTCTTC.

This clone was picked up a small number of times. The same CDR3 can be traced to other DNA sequences in this sample. The rearrangement links TRBV9 to TRBJ2-2, with no clear D. Germline V lookup: CDR1 SGDLS, CDR2 YYNGEE. The V end was cut by 4 bases, the J end by 0 bases, with 4 bases between. The length of the CDR3 is 13 residues. CDR3 in amino acids: CASSPTNTGELFF. The CDR3 DNA sequence: TGTGCCAGCAGCCCAACGAACACCGGGGAGCTGTTTTTT.

The chain joins TRBV7-8 to TRBJ1-2; D unclear. The CDR3 covers 14 residues. Germline lookup yields CDR1 SGHVS and CDR2 FQNEAQ. Trimming shortened V by 5 bases and J by 6 bases, and 16 bases separated the two germline ends. As DNA, the CDR3 is TGTGCCAGCAGCCTGATGACTGTTAGGGATGGCTACACCTTC. Protein: CASSLMTVRDGYTF.